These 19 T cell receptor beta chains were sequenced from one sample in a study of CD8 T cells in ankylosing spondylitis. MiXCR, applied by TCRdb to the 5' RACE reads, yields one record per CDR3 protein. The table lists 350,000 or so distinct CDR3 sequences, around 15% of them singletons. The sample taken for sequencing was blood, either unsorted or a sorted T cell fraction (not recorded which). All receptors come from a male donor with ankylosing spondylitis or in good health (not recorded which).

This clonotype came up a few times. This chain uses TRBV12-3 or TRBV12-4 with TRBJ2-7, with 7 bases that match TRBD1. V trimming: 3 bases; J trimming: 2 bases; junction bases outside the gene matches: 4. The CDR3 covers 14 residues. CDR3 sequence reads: CASSFRDRTYEQYF. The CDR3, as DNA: TGTGCCAGCAGTTTCCGGGACAGAACCTACGAGCAGTACTTC.

The CDR3 here is CASSLALPSNTGELFF. The CDR3 region has the DNA TGCGCCAGCAGCTTGGCTCTGCCTTCGAACACCGGGGAGCTGTTTTTT. The chain employs TRBV5-1 and TRBJ2-2; D gene ambiguous. CDR1 is SGHRS, CDR2 YFSETQ, per germline. V dropped 0 bases and J dropped 0 bases, with 9 bases sitting between them. The CDR3 spans 16 residues.

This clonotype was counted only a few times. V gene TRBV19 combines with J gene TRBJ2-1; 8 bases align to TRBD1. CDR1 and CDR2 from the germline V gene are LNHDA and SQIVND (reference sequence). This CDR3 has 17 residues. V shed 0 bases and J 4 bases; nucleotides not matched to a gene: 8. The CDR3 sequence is CASSIDGGDRKYNEQFF. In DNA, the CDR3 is TGTGCCAGTAGTATAGATGGCGGGGACAGGAAATACAATGAGCAGTTCTTC.

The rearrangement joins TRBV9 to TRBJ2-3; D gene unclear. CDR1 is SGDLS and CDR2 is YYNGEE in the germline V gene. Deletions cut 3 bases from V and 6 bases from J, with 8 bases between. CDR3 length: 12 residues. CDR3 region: CASSALPDTQYF. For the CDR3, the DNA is TGTGCCAGCAGCGCCCTCCCCGATACGCAGTATTTT.

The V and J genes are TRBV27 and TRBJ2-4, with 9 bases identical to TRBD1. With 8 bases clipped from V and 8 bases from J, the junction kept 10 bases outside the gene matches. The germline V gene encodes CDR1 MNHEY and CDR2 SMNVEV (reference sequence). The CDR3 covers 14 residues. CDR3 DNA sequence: TGTGCCAGCGGTTCACAGGGGGCGCAAGACATTCAGTACTTC. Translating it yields CASGSQGAQDIQYF.

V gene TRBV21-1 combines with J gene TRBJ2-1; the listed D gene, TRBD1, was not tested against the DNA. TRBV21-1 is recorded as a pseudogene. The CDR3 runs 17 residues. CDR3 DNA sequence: TGTGCCAGCAGCCCTCTCCGGGGGGACCCCTCCTACAATGAGCAGTTCTTC. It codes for CASSPLRGDPSYNEQFF.

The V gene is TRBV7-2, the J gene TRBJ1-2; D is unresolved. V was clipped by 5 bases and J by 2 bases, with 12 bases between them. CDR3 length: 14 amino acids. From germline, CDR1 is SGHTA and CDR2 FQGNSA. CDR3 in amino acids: CASSPARANYGYTF. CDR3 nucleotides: TGTGCCAGCAGCCCCGCGCGGGCGAACTATGGCTACACCTTC.

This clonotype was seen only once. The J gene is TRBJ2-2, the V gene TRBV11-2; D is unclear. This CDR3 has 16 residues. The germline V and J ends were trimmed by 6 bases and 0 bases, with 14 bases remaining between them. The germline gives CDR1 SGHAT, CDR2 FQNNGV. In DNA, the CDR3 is TGTGCCAGCAGTCCCTCGATACAAACGAACACCGGGGAGCTGTTTTTT. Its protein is CASSPSIQTNTGELFF.

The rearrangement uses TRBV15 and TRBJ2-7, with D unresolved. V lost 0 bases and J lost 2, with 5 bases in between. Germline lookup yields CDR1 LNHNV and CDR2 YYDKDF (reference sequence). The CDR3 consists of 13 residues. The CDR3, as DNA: TGTGCCACCAGCAGAGATCGGACCTACGAGCAGTACTTC. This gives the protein CATSRDRTYEQYF.

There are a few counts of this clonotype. CDR3 protein: CSVGGDGETQYF. The CDR3 region has the DNA TGCAGCGTTGGCGGGGATGGAGAGACCCAGTACTTC. The chain carries TRBV29-1 and TRBJ2-5, with a tentative D call TRBD2 (6 bases). The CDR3 loop spans 12 amino acids. Trimming shortened V by 4 bases and J by 4 bases, and 10 bases separated the two germline ends. The germline V gene encodes CDR1 SQVTM and CDR2 ANQGSEA.

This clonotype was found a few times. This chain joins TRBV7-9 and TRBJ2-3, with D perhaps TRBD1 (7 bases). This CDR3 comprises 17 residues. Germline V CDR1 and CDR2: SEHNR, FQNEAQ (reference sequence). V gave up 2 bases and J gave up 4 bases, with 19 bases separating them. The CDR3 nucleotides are TGTGCCAGCAGCTTATCCGGAGGGGGCGCAATAGCAGATACGCAGTATTTT. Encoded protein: CASSLSGGGAIADTQYF.

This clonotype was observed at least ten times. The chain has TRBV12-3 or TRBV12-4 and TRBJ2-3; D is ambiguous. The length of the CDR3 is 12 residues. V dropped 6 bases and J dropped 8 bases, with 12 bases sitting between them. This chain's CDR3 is CASSLPPGTQYF. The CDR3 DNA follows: TGTGCCAGCAGCCTTCCACCCGGTACGCAGTATTTT.

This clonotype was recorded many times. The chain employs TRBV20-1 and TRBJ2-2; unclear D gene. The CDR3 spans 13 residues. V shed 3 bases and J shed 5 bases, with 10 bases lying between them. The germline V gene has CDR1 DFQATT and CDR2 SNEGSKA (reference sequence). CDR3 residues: CSASRHLTGELFF. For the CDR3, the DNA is TGCAGTGCTAGCCGCCATTTAACCGGGGAGCTGTTTTTT.

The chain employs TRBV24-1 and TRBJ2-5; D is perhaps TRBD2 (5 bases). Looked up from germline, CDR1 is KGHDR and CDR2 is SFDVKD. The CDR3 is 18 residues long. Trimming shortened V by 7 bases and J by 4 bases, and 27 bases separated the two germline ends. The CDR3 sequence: CATSCHPGPLTGRETQYF. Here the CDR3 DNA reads TGTGCCACCAGCTGCCATCCTGGTCCGTTAACGGGGAGAGAGACCCAGTACTTC.

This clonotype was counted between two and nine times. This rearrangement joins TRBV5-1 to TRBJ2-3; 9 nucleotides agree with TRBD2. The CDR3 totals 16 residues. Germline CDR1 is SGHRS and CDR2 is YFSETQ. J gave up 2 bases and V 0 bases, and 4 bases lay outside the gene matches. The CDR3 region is CASSLEAGGTTDTQYF. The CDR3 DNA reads TGCGCCAGCAGCTTGGAGGCGGGGGGGACCACAGATACGCAGTATTTT.

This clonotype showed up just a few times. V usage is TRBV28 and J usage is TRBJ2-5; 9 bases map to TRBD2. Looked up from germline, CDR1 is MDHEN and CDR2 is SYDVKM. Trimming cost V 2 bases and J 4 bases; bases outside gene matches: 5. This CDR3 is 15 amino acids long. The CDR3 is CASSLRREGRETQYF. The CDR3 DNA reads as TGTGCCAGCAGTTTACGGCGGGAGGGCCGAGAGACCCAGTACTTC.

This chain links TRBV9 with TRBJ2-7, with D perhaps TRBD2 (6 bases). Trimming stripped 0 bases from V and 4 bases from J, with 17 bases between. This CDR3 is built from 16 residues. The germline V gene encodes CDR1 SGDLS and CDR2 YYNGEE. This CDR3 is CASSVGGTALKYEQYF. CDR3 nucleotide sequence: TGTGCCAGCAGCGTAGGAGGGACTGCCCTTAAGTACGAGCAGTACTTC.

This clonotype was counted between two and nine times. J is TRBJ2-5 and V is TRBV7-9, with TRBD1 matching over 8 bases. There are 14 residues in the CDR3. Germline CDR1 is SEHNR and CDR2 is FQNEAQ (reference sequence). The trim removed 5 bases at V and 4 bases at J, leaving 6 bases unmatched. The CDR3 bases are TGTGCCAGCAGCAAAGGACAGGGATCAGAGACCCAGTACTTC. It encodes CASSKGQGSETQYF.

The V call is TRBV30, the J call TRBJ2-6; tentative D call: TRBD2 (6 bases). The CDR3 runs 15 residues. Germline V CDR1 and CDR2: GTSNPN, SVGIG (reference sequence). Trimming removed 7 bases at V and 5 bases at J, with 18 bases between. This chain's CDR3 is CASNGRGGRANVLTF. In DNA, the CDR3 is TGTGCCTCCAACGGTCGTGGAGGGAGGGCCAACGTCCTGACTTTC.